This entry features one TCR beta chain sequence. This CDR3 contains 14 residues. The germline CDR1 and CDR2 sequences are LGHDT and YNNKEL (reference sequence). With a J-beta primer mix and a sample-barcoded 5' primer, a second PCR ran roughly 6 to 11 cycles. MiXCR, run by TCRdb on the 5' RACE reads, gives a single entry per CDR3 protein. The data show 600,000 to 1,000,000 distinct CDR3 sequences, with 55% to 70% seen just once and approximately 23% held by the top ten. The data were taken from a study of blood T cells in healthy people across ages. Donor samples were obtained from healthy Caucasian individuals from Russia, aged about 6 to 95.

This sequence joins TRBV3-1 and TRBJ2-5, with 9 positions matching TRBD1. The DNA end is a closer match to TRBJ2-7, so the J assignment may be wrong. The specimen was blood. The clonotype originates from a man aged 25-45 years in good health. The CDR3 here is CASSLYRGRNEQYF. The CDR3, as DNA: TGTGCCAGCAGCCTGTACAGGGGGCGGAACGAGCAGTACTTC.